These T cell receptor beta chains were read from a single sample in a study of shared clonotypes between healthy human individuals. Produced via immunoSEQ multiplex PCR; TCRdb's table is partial and in-frame only. Of fewer than 150,000 clones detected, 55% to 80% appear once; the ten largest clones hold approximately 23%. The sample taken for sequencing was memory CD8+ T cells sorted from blood. Every receptor here comes from a woman in her 30s in good health. CDR3s leave out the opening cysteine and the closing phenylalanine or tryptophan.

length	V	CDR3
10	TRBV19	ASRLGGGELF
13	TRBV6-5	ASSYSFTEPPKLF
11	TRBV9	ASSVDVGTEAF
9	TRBV5-4	ASSEGDEQY
12	TRBV9	ASSVGGVTDTQY
18	TRBV5-4	ASSCHCFSGAETSTDTQY
12	TRBV28	ASSLTSGRGEQF
14	TRBV7-3	ASSVGLAGGDYEQF
10	TRBV2	ATQGASYEQY
13	TRBV9	ASSPSGRAGNEQY
13	TRBV5-1	ASSLWPANDQPQH
12	TRBV6-5	ASSAGGEDNEQF
13	TRBV25-1	ASSGTGVQGNEQF
11	TRBV27	ASSSGLSFEQY